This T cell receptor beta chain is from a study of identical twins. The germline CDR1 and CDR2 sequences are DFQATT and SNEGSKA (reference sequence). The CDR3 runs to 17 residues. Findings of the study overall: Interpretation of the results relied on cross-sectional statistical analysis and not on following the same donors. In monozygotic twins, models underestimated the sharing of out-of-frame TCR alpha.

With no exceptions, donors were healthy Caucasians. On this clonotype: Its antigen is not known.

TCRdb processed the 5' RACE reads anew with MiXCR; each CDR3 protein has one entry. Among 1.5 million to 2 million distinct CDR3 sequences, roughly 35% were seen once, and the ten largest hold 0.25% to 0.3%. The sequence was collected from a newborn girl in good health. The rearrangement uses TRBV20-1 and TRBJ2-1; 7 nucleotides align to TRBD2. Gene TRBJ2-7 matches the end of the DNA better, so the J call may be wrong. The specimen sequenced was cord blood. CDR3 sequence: CSARVETSSRGYNEQYF. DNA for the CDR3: TGCAGTGCTAGAGTAGAGACTAGCTCCCGAGGGTACAATGAGCAGTACTTC.